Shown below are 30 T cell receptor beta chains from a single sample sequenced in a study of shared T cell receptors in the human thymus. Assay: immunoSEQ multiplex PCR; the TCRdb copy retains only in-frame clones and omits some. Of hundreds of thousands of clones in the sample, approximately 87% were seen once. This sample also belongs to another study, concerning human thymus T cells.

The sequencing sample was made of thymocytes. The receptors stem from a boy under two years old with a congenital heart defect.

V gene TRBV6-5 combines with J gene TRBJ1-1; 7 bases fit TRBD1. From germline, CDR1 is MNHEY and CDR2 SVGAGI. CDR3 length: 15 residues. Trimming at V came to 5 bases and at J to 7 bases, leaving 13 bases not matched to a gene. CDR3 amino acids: CASSLRTGQSLEAFF. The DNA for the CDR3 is TGTGCCAGCAGTCTTCGGACAGGCCAATCCCTTGAAGCTTTCTTT.

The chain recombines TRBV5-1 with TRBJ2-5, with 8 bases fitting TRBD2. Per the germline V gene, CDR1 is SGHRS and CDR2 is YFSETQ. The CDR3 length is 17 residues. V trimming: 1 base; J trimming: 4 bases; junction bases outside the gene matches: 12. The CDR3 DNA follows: TGCGCCAGCAGCTTGAGGGTCAGCGGGGGTGGGGGAGAGACCCAGTACTTC. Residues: CASSLRVSGGGGETQYF.

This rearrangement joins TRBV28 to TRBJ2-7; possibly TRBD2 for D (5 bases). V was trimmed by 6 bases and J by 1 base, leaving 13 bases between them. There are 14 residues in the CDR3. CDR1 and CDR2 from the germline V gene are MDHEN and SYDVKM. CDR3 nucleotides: TGTGCCAGCAGATACTACCGGGGTTCCTACGAGCAGTACTTC. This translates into CASRYYRGSYEQYF.

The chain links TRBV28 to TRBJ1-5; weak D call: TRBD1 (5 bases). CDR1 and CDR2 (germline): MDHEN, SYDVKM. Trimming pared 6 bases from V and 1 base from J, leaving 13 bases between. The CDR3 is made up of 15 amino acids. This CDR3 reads CASSSGVSSNQPQHF. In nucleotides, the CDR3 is TGTGCCAGCAGCTCGGGGGTATCGAGCAATCAGCCCCAGCATTTT.

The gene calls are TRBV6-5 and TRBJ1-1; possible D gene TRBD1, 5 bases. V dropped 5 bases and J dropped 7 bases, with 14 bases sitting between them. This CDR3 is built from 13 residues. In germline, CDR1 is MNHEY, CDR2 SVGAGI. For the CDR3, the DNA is TGTGCCAGCAGTAGGGGCAGGGTGAATGAAGCTTTCTTT. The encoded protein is CASSRGRVNEAFF.

The CDR3 protein is CASSFIRLGREGRTEAFF. DNA of the CDR3: TGTGCCAGCAGTTTCATACGGCTTGGCAGGGAAGGGAGGACTGAAGCTTTCTTT. This sequence joins TRBV28 and TRBJ1-1; tentative D call: TRBD1 (5 bases). CDR3 size: 18 residues. CDR1 is MDHEN and CDR2 is SYDVKM in the germline V gene. Between the trimmed V and J ends, which lost 3 bases and 5 bases, there was a span of 25 bases. Complete variable domain (other parts from reference TRBV28 and TRBJ1-1): DVKVTQSSRYLVKRTGEKVFLECVQDMDHENMFWYRQDPGLGLRLIYFSYDVKMKEKGDIPEGYSVSREKKERFSLILESASTNQTSMYLCASSFIRLGREGRTEAFFGQGTRLTVV.

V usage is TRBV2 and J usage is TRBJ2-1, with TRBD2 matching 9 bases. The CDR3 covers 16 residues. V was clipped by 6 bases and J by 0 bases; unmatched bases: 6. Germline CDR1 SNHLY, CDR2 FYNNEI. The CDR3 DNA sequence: TGTGCCAGCAGACCGACTAGCGGAAGCTCCTACAATGAGCAGTTCTTC. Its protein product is CASRPTSGSSYNEQFF.

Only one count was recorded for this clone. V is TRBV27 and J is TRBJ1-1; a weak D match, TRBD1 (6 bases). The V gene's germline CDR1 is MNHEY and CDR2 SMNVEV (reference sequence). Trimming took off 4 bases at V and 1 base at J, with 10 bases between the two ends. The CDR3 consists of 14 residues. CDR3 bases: TGTGCCAGCAGTTCAGAGACAGGGAACACTGAAGCTTTCTTT. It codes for CASSSETGNTEAFF.

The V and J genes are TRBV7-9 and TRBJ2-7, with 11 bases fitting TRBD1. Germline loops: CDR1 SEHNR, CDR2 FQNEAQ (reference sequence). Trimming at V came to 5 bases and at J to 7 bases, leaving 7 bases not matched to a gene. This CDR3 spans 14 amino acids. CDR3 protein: CASSPGQGASEQYF. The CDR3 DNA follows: TGTGCCAGCAGCCCAGGACAGGGGGCGTCTGAGCAGTACTTC.

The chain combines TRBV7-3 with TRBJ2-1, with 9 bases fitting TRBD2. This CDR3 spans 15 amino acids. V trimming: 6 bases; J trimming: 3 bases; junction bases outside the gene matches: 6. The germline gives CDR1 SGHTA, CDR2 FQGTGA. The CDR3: CASRYIAGVYNEQFF. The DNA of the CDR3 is TGTGCCAGCAGGTACATAGCGGGGGTCTACAATGAGCAGTTCTTC.

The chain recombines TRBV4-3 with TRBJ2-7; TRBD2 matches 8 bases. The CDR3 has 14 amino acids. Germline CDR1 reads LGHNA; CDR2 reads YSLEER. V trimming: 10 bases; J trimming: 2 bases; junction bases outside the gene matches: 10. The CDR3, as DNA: TGCGCCAACTCTACGGGGGGGAGGACCTACGAGCAGTACTTC. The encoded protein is CANSTGGRTYEQYF.

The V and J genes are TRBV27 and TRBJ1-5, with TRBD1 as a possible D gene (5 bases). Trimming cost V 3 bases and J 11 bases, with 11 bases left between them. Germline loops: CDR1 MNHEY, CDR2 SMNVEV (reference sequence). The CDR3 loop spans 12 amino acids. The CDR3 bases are TGTGCCAGCAGTTTGAGGGGAGGGGCCCAGCATTTT. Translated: CASSLRGGAQHF.

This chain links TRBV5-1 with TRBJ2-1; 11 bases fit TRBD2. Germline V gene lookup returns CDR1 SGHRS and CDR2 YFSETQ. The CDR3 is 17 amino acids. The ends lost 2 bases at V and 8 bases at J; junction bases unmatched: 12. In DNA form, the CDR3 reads TGCGCCAGCAGCTTCCCCGGGACTAGCGGTTTTCACGATGAGCAGTTCTTC. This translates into CASSFPGTSGFHDEQFF.

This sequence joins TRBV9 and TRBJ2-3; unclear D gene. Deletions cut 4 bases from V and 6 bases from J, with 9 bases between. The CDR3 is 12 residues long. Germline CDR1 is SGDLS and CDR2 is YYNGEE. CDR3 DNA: TGTGCCAGCAGCCCCCGGTGGGATACGCAGTATTTT. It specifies CASSPRWDTQYF.

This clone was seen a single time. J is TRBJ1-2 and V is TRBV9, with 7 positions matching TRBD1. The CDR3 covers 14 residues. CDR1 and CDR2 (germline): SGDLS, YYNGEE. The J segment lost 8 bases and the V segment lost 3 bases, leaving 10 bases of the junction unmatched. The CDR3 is CASSAHRGIGGYTF. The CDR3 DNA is TGTGCCAGCAGCGCCCACAGGGGAATAGGGGGCTACACCTTC.

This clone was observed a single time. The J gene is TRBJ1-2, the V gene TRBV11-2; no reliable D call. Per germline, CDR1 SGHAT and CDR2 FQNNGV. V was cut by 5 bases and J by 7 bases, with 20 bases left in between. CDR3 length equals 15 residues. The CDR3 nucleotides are TGTGCCAGCAGCCCGTCTCGCGGGAAAGACACTGGCTACACCTTC. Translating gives CASSPSRGKDTGYTF.

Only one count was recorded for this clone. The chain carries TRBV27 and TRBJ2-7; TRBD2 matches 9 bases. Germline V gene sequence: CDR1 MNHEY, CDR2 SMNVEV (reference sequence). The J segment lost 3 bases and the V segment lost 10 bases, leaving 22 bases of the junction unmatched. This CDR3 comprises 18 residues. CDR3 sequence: CATSRAHGGRGGGYEQYF. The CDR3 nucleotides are TGTGCCACCTCTAGGGCACATGGGGGGCGCGGGGGGGGCTACGAGCAGTACTTC.

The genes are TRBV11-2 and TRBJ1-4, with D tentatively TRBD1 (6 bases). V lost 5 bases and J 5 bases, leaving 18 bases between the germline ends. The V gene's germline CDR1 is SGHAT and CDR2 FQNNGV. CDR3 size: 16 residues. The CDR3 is CASSPLGAGANEKLFF. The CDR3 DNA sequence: TGTGCCAGCAGCCCGCTGGGGGCAGGGGCAAATGAAAAACTGTTTTTT.

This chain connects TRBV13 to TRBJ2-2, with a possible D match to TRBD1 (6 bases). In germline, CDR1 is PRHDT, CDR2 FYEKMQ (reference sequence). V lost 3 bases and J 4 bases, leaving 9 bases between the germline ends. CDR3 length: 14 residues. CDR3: CASSLDSTTGELFF. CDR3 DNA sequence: TGTGCCAGCAGCTTGGACAGCACCACCGGGGAGCTGTTTTTT.

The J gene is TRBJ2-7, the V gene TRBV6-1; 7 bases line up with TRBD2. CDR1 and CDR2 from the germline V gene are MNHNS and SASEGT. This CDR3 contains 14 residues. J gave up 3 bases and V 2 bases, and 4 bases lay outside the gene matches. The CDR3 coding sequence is TGTGCCAGCAGTGAATTTGAGCGGGACTACGAGCAGTACTTC. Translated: CASSEFERDYEQYF.

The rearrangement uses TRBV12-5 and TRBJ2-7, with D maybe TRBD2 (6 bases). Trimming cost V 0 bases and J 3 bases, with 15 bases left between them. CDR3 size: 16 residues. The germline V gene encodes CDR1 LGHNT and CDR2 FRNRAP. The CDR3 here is CASGLVWRDLSYEQYF. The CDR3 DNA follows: TGTGCTAGTGGTTTGGTTTGGCGGGACCTGAGCTACGAGCAGTACTTC.

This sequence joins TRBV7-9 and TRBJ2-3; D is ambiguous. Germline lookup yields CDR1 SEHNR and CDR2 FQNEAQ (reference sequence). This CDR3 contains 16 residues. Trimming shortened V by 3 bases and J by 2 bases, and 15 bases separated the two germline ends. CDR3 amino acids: CASSFTTNYATDTQYF. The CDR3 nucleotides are TGTGCCAGCAGCTTCACCACGAACTACGCCACAGATACGCAGTATTTT.

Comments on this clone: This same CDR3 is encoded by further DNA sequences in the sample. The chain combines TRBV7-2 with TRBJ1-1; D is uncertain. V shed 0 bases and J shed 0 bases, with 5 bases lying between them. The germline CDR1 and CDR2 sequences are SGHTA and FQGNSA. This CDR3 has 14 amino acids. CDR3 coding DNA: TGTGCCAGCAGCTTAGCGGGCCTGAACACTGAAGCTTTCTTT. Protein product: CASSLAGLNTEAFF.

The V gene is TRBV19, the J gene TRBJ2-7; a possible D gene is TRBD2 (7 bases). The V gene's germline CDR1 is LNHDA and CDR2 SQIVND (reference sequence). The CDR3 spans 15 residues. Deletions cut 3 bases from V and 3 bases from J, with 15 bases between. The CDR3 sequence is CASSMGRGLHYEQYF. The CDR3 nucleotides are TGTGCCAGTAGTATGGGGCGGGGGCTTCACTACGAGCAGTACTTC.

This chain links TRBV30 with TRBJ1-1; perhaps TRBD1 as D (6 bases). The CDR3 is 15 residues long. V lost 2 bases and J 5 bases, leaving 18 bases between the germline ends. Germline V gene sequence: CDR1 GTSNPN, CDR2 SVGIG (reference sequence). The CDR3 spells CAWSNGKQGRTEAFF. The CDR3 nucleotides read TGTGCCTGGAGTAACGGGAAACAGGGTCGGACTGAAGCTTTCTTT.

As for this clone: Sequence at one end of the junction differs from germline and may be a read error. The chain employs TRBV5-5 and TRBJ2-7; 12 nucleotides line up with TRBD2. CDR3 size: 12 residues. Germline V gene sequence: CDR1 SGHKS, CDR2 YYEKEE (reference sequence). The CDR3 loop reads CASSLMTSGSFF. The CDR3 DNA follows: TGTGCCAGCAGCTTGATGACTAGCGGGAGTTTTTTC.

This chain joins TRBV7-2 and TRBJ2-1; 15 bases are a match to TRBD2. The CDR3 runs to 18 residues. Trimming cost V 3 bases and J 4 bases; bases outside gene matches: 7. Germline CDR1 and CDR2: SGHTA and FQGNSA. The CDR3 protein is CASSLGTSGRSGYNEQFF. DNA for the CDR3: TGTGCCAGCAGCTTGGGGACTAGCGGGAGGTCCGGGTACAATGAGCAGTTCTTC.

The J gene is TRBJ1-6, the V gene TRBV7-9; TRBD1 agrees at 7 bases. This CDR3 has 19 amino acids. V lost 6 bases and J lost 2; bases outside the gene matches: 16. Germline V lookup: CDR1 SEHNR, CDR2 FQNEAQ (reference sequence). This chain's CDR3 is CASSQGGTVRIAYNSPLHF. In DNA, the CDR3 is TGTGCCAGCAGTCAAGGGGGGACAGTTCGAATTGCCTATAATTCACCCCTCCACTTT.

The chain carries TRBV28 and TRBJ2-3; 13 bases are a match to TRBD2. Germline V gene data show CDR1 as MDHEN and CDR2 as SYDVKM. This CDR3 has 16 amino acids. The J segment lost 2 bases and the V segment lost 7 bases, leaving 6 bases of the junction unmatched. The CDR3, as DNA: TGTGCCAGCACTCCGGGACTAGCGGGACCCACAGATACGCAGTATTTT. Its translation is CASTPGLAGPTDTQYF.

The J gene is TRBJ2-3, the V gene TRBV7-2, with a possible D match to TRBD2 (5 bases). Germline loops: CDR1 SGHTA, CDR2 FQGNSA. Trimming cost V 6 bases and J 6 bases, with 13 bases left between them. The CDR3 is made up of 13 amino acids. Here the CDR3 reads CASRAITGDTQYF. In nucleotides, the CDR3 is TGTGCCAGCAGGGCAATTACGGGGGATACGCAGTATTTT.